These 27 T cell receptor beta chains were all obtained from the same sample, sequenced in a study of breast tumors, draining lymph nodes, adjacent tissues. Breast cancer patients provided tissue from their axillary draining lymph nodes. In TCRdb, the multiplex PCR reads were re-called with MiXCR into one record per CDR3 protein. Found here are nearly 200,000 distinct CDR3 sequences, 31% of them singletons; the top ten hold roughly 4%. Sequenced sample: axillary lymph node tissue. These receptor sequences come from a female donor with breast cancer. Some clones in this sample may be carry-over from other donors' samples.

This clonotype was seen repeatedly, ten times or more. The CDR3 loop is CASSLGDRVYGYTF. The CDR3 DNA follows: TGCGCCAGCAGCTTGGGGGACAGGGTCTATGGCTACACCTTC. The chain employs TRBV5-1 and TRBJ1-2; 9 nucleotides line up with TRBD1. V shed 0 bases and J 4 bases; nucleotides not matched to a gene: 1. CDR1 is SGHRS and CDR2 is YFSETQ in the germline V gene. This CDR3 spans 14 amino acids.

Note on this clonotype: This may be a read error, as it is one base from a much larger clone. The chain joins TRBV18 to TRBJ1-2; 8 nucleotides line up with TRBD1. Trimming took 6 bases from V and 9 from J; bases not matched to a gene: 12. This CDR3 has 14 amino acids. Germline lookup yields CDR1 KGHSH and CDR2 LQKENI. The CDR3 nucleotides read TGTGCCAGCTCTCCCTCCGGGACAGGTGGCAGCTACACCTTC. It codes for CASSPSGTGGSYTF.

For the CDR3, the DNA is TGTGCCAGCAGCGCTCCGGATTGGAACACTGAAGCTTTCTTT. This sequence encodes CASSAPDWNTEAFF. This chain links TRBV5-4 with TRBJ1-1; no reliable D call. From germline, CDR1 is SGHNT and CDR2 YYREEE (reference sequence). V shed 4 bases and J shed 1 base, with 11 bases lying between them. CDR3 length equals 14 residues.

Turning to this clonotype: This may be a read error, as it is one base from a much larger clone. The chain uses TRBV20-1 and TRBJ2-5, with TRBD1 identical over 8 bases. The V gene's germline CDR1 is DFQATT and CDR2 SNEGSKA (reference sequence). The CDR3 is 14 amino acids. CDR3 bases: TGCAGTGCCACCGGACAGGGAAGACAAGCGACCCAGTACTTC. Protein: CSATGQGRQATQYF.

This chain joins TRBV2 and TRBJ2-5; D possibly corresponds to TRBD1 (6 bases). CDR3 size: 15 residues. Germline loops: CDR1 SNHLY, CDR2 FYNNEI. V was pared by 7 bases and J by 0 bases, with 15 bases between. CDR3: CASTFDRDNQETQYF. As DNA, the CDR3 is TGTGCCAGCACATTTGATCGGGACAACCAAGAGACCCAGTACTTC.

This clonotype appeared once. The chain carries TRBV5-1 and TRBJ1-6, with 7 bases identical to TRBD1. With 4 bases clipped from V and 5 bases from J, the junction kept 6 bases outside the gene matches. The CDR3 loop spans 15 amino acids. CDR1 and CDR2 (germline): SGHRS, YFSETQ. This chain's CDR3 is CASSPGQSHNSPLHF. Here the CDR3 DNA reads TGCGCCAGCAGCCCGGGACAGTCTCATAATTCACCCCTCCACTTT.

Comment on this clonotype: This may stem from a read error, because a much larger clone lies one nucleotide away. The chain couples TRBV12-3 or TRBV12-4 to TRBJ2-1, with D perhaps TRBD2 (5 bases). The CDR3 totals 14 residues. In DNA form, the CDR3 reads TGTGCCAGCAGTTCCTCGGAGGTCTACCATGAGCAGTTCTTC. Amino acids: CASSSSEVYHEQFF.

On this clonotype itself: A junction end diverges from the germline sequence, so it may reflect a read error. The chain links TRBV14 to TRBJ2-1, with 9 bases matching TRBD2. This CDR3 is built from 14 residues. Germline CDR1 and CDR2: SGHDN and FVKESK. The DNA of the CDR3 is TGTGCCAGCGGGCCGGGACTAGCACCGCAGGCGGCGATCTTC. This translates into CASGPGLAPQAAIF.

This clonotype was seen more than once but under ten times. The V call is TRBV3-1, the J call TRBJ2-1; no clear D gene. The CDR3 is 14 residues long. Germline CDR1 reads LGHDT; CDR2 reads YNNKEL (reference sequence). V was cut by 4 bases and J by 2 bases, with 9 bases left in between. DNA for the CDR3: TGTGCCAGCAGCCCGTATGGGGCCTACAATGAGCAGTTCTTC. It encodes CASSPYGAYNEQFF.

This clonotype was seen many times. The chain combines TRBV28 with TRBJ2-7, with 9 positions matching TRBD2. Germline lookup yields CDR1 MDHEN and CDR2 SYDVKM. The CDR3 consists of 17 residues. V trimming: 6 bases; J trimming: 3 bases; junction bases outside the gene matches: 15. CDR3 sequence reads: CASSLRGGSGRGYEQYF. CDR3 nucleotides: TGTGCCAGCAGCCTCCGGGGGGGTAGCGGGAGAGGCTACGAGCAGTACTTC.

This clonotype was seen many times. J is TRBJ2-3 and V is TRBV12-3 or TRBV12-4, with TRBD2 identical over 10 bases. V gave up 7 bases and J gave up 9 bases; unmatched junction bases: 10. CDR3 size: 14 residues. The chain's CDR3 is CASTPQRGGGTQYF. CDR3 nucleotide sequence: TGTGCCAGCACCCCCCAGCGGGGGGGAGGAACGCAGTATTTT.

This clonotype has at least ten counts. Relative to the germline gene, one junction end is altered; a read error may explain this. In DNA form, the CDR3 reads TGCGCTGCTGGAGGGGGTTTTAATGAAAAACTGTTTTTT. It codes for CAAGGGFNEKLFF. The chain links TRBV6-5 to TRBJ1-4, with D perhaps TRBD1 (6 bases). The germline CDR1 and CDR2 sequences are MNHEY and SVGAGI. The CDR3 covers 13 residues.

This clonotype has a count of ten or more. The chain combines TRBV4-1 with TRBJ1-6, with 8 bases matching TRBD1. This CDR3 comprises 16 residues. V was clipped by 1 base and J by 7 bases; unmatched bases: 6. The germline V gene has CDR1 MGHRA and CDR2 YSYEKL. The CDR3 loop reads CASSQALGDRNSPLHF. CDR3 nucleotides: TGCGCCAGCAGCCAAGCCCTCGGGGACAGGAATTCACCCCTCCACTTT.

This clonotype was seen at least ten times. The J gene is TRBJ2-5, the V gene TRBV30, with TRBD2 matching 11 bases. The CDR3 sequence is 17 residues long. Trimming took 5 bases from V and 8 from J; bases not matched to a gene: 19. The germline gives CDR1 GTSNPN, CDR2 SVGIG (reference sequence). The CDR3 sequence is CAWGHPGTSGLKRTQYF. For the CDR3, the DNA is TGTGCCTGGGGCCACCCCGGGACTAGCGGACTTAAGAGAACCCAGTACTTC.

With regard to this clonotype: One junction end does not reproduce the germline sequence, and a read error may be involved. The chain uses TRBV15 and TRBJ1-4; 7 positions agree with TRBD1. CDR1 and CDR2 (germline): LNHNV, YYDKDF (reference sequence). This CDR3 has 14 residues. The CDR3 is CATRDRSTSEKLFF. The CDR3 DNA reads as TGTGCCACCAGGGACAGGTCAACTAGTGAAAAACTGTTTTTT.

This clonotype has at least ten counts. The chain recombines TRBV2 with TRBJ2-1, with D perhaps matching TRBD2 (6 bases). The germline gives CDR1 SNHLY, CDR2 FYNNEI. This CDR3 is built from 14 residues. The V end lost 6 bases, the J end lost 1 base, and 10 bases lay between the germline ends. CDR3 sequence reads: CASREGISYNEQFF. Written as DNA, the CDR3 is TGTGCCAGCAGGGAGGGGATTTCCTACAATGAGCAGTTCTTC.

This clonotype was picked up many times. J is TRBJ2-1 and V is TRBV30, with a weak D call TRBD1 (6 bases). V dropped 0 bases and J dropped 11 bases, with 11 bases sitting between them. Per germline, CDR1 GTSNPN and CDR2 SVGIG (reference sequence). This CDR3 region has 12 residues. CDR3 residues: CAWSVGGPQQFF. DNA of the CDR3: TGTGCCTGGAGTGTAGGGGGACCCCAGCAGTTCTTC.

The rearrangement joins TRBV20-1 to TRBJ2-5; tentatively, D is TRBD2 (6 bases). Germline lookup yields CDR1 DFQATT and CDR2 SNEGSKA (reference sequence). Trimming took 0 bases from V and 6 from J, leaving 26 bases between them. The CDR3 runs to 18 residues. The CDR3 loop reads CSARDATGGEAGVQTQYF. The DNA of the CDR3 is TGCAGTGCTAGAGATGCAACTGGCGGGGAGGCCGGGGTCCAGACCCAGTACTTC.

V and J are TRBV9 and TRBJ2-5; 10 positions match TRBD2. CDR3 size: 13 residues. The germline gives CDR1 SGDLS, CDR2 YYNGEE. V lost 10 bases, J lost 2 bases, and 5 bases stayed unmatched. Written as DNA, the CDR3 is TGTGCCCCTAGCGGGGGACCTCAAGAGACCCAGTACTTC. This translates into CAPSGGPQETQYF. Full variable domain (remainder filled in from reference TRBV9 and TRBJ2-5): DSGVTQTPKHLITATGQRVTLRCSPRSGDLSVYWYQQSLDQGLQFLIQYYNGEERAKGNILERFSAQQFPDLHSELNLSSLELGDSALYFCAPSGGPQETQYFGPGTRLLVL.

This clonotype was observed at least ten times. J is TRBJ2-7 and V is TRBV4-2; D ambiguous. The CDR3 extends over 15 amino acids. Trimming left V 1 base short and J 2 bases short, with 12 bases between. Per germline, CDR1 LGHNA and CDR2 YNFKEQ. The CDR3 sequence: CASSQAFTRAYEQYF. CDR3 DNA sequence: TGTGCCAGCAGCCAAGCCTTTACTCGAGCCTACGAGCAGTACTTC.

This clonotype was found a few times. Here the CDR3 reads CASSFPGRGDTQYF. DNA for the CDR3: TGCGCCAGCAGCTTCCCGGGGCGAGGGGACACCCAGTACTTC. This chain connects TRBV5-1 to TRBJ2-5, with D tentatively TRBD1 or TRBD2 (5 bases each). The CDR3 consists of 14 residues. Germline lookup yields CDR1 SGHRS and CDR2 YFSETQ. Between the trimmed V and J ends, which lost 2 bases and 8 bases, there was a span of 16 bases.

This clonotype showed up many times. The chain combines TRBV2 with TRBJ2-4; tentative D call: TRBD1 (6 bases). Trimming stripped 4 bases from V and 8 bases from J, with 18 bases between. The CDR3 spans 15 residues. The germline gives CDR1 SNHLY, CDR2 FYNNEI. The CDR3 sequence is CASSVQKGVSDIQYF. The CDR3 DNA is TGTGCCAGCAGTGTTCAGAAGGGGGTTTCTGACATTCAGTACTTC.

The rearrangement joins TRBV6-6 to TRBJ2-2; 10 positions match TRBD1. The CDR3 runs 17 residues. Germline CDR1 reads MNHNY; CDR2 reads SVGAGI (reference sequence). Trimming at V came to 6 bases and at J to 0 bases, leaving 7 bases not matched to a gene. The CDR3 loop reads CASSRTGGIANTGELFF. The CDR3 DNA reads TGTGCCAGCAGCCGGACAGGGGGAATCGCGAACACCGGGGAGCTGTTTTTT.

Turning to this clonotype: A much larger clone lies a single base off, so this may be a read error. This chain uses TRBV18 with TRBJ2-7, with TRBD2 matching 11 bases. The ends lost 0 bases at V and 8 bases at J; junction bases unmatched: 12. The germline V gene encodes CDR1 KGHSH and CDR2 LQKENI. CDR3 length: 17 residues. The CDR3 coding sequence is TGTGCCAGCTCACCACCGAGCAGTAGCGGGAGGGCGGACAAGCAGTACTTC. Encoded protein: CASSPPSSSGRADKQYF.

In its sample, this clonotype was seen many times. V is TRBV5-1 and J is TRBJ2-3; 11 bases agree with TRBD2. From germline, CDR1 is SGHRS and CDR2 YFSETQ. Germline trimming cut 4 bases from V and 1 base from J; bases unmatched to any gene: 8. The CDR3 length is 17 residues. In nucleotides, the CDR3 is TGCGCCAGCAGCCAAGGGGCGACTAGCGGGGGCACAGATACGCAGTATTTT. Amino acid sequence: CASSQGATSGGTDTQYF. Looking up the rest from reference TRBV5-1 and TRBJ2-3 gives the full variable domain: KAGVTQTPRYLIKTRGQQVTLSCSPISGHRSVSWYQQTPGQGLQFLFEYFSETQRNKGNFPGRFSGRQFSNSRSEMNVSTLELGDSALYLCASSQGATSGGTDTQYFGPGTRLTVL.

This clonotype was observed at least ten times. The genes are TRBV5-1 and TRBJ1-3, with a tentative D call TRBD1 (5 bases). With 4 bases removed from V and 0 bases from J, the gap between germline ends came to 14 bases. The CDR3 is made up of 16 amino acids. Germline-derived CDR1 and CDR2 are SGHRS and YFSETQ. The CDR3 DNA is TGCGCCAGCAGCCCGGGGACGCAGAGCTCTGGAAACACCATATATTTT. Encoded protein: CASSPGTQSSGNTIYF. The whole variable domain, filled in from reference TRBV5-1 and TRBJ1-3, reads KAGVTQTPRYLIKTRGQQVTLSCSPISGHRSVSWYQQTPGQGLQFLFEYFSETQRNKGNFPGRFSGRQFSNSRSEMNVSTLELGDSALYLCASSPGTQSSGNTIYFGEGSWLTVV.

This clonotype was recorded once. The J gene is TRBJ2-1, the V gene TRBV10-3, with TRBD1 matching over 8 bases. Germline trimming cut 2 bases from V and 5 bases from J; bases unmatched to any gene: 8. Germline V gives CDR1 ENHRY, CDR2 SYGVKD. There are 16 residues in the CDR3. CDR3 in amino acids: CAISETGGEHNNEQFF. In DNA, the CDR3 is TGTGCCATCAGTGAGACAGGGGGAGAACATAACAATGAGCAGTTCTTC.